Following are 10 T cell receptor beta chains from one sample sequenced in a study of blood T cell repertoires in COVID-19. Profiling relied on immunoSEQ multiplex PCR, and the TCRdb table lists in-frame clones only, not all of them. Counted here are approximately 200,000 clones, about 82% occurring once; the ten biggest clones make up more than 7.5%. Input material: PBMCs or T cells enriched from blood (not recorded which). Receptors were obtained from a woman aged 30 to 39 who had recovered from COVID-19.

This sequence joins TRBV29-1 and TRBJ2-1; 9 bases match TRBD2. Germline assignment: CDR1 SQVTM and CDR2 ANQGSEA. Trimming removed 6 bases from V and 7 bases from J; junction bases left unmatched: 7. CDR3 length equals 13 residues. This CDR3 is CSVTRTSENEQFF. The CDR3, as DNA: TGCAGCGTAACTCGGACTAGCGAGAATGAGCAGTTCTTC.

This clone was seen a single time. The chain is built from TRBV19 and TRBJ2-7; 12 nucleotides agree with TRBD1. CDR1 and CDR2 (germline): LNHDA, SQIVND (reference sequence). With V trimmed by 6 bases and J by 6 bases, 9 bases remained unmatched. The CDR3 contains 15 residues. CDR3 DNA sequence: TGTGCCAGTAGGAATACCGGGACAGGGGGCGGCGAGCAGTACTTC. Translation gives CASRNTGTGGGEQYF. Full variable domain (outside the CDR3, taken from reference TRBV19 and TRBJ2-7): DGGITQSPKYLFRKEGQNVTLSCEQNLNHDAMYWYRQDPGQGLRLIYYSQIVNDFQKGDIAEGYSVSREKKESFPLTVTSAQKNPTAFYLCASRNTGTGGGEQYFGPGTRLTVT.

The J gene is TRBJ2-7, the V gene TRBV28; 8 bases agree with TRBD2. Germline CDR1 and CDR2: MDHEN and SYDVKM. The CDR3 totals 15 residues. V lost 5 bases and J lost 4; bases outside the gene matches: 10. The CDR3 coding sequence is TGTGCCAGCAGTCCGCCCGGTAGCGGGGTTTACGAGCAGTACTTC. As protein: CASSPPGSGVYEQYF.

The chain employs TRBV28 and TRBJ1-2; 11 bases fit TRBD1. The V and J ends lost 5 bases and 8 bases, in that order; junction bases with no gene match: 4. CDR1 and CDR2 (germline): MDHEN, SYDVKM. This CDR3 spans 13 amino acids. CDR3 DNA sequence: TGTGCCAGCAGTGCCGGGACAGGGGGGGGCTACACCTTC. Translated, it gives CASSAGTGGGYTF.

This chain uses TRBV5-1 with TRBJ1-1; no definite D call. Germline V lookup: CDR1 SGHRS, CDR2 YFSETQ. V lost 1 base, J lost 0 bases, and 10 bases lay in between. The length of the CDR3 is 15 residues. The CDR3 loop is CASSLSGSVNTEAFF. Written as DNA, the CDR3 is TGCGCCAGCAGCTTGTCCGGGTCGGTGAACACTGAAGCTTTCTTT.

This clone was seen a single time. This rearrangement joins TRBV3-1 (or the pseudogene TRBV3-2) to TRBJ2-4, with 7 nucleotides matching TRBD1. CDR1 LGHDT and CDR2 YNNKEL come from the germline V gene (reference sequence). This CDR3 is 14 amino acids long. The J segment lost 6 bases and the V segment lost 6 bases, leaving 8 bases of the junction unmatched. CDR3 region: CASSPSGDRNIQYF. CDR3 nucleotide sequence: TGTGCCAGCAGTCCTTCCGGGGACAGAAACATTCAGTACTTC.

The rearrangement uses TRBV7-2 and TRBJ2-3; D may be TRBD2 (5 bases). V lost 5 bases and J 6 bases, leaving 15 bases between the germline ends. The CDR3 sequence is 14 residues long. Per germline, CDR1 SGHTA and CDR2 FQGNSA. Written as DNA, the CDR3 is TGTGCCAGCAGCAGAGAGAGGGTTCCGGATACGCAGTATTTT. It yields the protein CASSRERVPDTQYF.

This chain uses TRBV6-4 with TRBJ2-1; TRBD2 might be the D (6 bases). Germline V gives CDR1 MRHNA, CDR2 SNTAGT. The CDR3 consists of 12 residues. V gave up 5 bases and J gave up 9 bases, with 11 bases separating them. The CDR3 DNA reads TGTGCCAGCAGTCCTATGGGGGGTGAGCAGTTCTTC. Translating it yields CASSPMGGEQFF.

V and J are TRBV7-8 and TRBJ1-2; the D is unclear. The germline CDR1 and CDR2 sequences are SGHVS and FQNEAQ. The CDR3 covers 14 residues. Trimming removed 2 bases at V and 2 bases at J, with 9 bases between. This chain's CDR3 is CASSLSGENYGYTF. Here the CDR3 DNA reads TGTGCCAGCAGCTTATCCGGGGAGAACTATGGCTACACCTTC.

The V and J genes are TRBV28 and TRBJ1-6; D is uncertain. CDR1 is MDHEN and CDR2 is SYDVKM in the germline V gene. V was cut by 6 bases and J by 5 bases, with 14 bases left in between. The CDR3 spans 15 residues. In DNA form, the CDR3 reads TGTGCCAGCAGGCCGCGGTTTAGCAATAATTCACCCCTCCACTTT. Translation gives CASRPRFSNNSPLHF. The variable domain in full, completed from reference TRBV28 and TRBJ1-6, reads DVKVTQSSRYLVKRTGEKVFLECVQDMDHENMFWYRQDPGLGLRLIYFSYDVKMKEKGDIPEGYSVSREKKERFSLILESASTNQTSMYLCASRPRFSNNSPLHFGNGTRLTVT.